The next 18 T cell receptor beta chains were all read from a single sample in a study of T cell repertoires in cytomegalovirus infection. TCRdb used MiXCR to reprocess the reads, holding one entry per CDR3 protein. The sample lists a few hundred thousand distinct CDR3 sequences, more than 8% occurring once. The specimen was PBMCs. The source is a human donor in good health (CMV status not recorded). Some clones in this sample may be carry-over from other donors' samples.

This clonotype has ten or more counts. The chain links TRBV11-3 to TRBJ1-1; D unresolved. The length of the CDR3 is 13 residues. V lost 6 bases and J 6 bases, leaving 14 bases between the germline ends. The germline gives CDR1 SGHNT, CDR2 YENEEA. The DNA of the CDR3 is TGTGCCAGCAGTTCCCCCCGGGAGGCTGAAGCTTTCTTT. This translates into CASSSPREAEAFF.

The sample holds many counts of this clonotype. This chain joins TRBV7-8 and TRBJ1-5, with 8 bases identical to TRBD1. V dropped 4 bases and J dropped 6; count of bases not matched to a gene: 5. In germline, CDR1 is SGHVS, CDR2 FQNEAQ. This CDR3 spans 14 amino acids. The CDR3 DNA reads TGTGCCAGCAGCTCAATCGGACAGGGTCAGCCCCAGCATTTT. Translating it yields CASSSIGQGQPQHF.

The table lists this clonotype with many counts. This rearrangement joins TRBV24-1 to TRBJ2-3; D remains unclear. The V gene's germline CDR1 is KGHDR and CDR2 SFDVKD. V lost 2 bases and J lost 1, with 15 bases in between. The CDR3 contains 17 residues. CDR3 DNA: TGTGCCACCAGTGATTCTCAGAGCGATATTCGCACAGATACGCAGTATTTT. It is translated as CATSDSQSDIRTDTQYF.

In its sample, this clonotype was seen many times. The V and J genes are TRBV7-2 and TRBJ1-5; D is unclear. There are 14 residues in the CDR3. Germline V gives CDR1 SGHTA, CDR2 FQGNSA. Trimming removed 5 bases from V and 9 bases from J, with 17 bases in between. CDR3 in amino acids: CASSPGSLLLPQHF. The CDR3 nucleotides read TGTGCCAGCAGCCCCGGGTCCCTTTTATTGCCCCAGCATTTT. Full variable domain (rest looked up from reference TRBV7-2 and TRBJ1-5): GAGVSQSPSNKVTEKGKDVELRCDPISGHTALYWYRQSLGQGLEFLIYFQGNSAPDKSGLPSDRFSAERTGGSVSTLTIQRTQQEDSAVYLCASSPGSLLLPQHFGDGTRLSIL.

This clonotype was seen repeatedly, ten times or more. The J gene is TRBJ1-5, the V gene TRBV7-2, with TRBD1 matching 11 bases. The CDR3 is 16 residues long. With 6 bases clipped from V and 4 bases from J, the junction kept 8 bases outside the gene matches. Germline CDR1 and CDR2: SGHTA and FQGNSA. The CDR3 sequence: CASRLGGTGGNQPQHF. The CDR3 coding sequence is TGTGCCAGCAGGCTTGGGGGGACAGGGGGAAATCAGCCCCAGCATTTT.

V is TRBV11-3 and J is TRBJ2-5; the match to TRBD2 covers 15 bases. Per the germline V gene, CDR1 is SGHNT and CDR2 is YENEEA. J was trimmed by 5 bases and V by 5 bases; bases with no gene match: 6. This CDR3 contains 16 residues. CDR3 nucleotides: TGTGCCAGCAGCCCCGGGACTAGCGGGGGGATGGAGACCCAGTACTTC. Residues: CASSPGTSGGMETQYF.

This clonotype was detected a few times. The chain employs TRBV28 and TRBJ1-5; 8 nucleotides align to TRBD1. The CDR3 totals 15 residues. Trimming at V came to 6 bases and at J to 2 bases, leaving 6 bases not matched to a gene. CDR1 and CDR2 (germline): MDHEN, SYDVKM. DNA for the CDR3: TGTGCCAGCAGGCCGACAGGGGTCCGCAATCAGCCCCAGCATTTT. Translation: CASRPTGVRNQPQHF.

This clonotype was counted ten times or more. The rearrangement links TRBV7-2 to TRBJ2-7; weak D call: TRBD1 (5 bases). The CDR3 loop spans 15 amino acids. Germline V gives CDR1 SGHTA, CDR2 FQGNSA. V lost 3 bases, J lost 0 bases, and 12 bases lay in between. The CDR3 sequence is CASSFTQGSSYEQYF. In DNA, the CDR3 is TGTGCCAGCAGCTTTACCCAGGGCAGCTCCTACGAGCAGTACTTC.

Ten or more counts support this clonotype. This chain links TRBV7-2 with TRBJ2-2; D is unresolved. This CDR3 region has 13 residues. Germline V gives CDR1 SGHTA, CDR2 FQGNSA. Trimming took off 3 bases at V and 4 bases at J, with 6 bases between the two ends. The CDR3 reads CASSFTLTGELFF. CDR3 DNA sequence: TGTGCCAGCAGCTTTACACTCACCGGGGAGCTGTTTTTT.

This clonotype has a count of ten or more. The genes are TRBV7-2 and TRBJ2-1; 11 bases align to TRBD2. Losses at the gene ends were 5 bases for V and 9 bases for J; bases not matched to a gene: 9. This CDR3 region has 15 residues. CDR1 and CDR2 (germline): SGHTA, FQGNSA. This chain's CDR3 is CASSRTSGSPPEQFF. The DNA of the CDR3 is TGTGCCAGCAGCCGAACTAGCGGGAGTCCCCCTGAGCAGTTCTTC.

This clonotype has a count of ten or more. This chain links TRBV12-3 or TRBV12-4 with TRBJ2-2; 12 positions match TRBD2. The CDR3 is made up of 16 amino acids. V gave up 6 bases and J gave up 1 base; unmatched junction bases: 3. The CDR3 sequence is CASSLAGGENTGELFF. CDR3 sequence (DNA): TGTGCCAGCAGCCTAGCGGGGGGGGAGAACACCGGGGAGCTGTTTTTT.

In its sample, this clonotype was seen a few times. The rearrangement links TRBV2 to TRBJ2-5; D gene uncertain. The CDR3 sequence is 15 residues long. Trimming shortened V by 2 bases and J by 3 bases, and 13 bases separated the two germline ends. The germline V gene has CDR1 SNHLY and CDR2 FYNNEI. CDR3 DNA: TGTGCCAGCAGTGAAAACCCCCCCATAGAAGAGACCCAGTACTTC. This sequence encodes CASSENPPIEETQYF.

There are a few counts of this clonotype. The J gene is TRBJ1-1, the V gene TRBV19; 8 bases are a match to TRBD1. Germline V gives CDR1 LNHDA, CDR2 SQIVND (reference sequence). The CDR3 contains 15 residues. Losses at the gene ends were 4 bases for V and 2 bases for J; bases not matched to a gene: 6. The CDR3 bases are TGTGCCAGTAGTACCGACAGGGGAGGTAACACTGAAGCTTTCTTT. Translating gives CASSTDRGGNTEAFF.

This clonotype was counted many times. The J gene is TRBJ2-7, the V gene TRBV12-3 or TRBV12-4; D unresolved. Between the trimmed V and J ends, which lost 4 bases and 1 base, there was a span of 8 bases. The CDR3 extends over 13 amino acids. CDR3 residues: CASSSGLSYEQYF. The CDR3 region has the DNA TGTGCCAGCAGTTCTGGGTTATCCTACGAGCAGTACTTC.

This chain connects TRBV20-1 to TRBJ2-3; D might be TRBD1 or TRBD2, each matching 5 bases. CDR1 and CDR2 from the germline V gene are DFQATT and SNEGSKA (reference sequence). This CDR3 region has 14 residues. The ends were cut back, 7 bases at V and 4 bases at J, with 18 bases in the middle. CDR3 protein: CSVRDHRTADTQYF. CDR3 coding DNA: TGCAGTGTAAGGGACCACCGTACCGCAGATACGCAGTATTTT.

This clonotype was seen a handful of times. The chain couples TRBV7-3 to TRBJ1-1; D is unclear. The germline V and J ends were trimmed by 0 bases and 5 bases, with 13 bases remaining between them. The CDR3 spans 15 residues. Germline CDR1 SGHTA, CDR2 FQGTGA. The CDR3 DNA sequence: TGTGCCAGCAGCTTAACGGGCCCCTCGAGAACTGAAGCTTTCTTT. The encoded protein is CASSLTGPSRTEAFF.

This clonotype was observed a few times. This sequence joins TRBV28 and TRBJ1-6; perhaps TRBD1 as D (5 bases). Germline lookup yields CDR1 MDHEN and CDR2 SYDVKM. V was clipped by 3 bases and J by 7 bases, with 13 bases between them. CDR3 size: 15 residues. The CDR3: CASSLLWGANSPLHF. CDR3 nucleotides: TGTGCCAGCAGTTTGTTATGGGGCGCGAATTCACCCCTCCACTTT. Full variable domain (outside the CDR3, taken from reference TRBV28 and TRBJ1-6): DVKVTQSSRYLVKRTGEKVFLECVQDMDHENMFWYRQDPGLGLRLIYFSYDVKMKEKGDIPEGYSVSREKKERFSLILESASTNQTSMYLCASSLLWGANSPLHFGNGTRLTVT.

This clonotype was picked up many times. CDR3 sequence reads: CASSLSRGAFF. The CDR3 bases are TGTGCCAGCAGTTTATCCCGCGGAGCTTTCTTT. The chain uses TRBV12-3 or TRBV12-4 and TRBJ1-1; D is uncertain. V was clipped by 2 bases and J by 10 bases, with 8 bases between them. CDR3 length: 11 residues.